The rows below give T cell receptor beta chains drawn from one sample of a study of metastatic and nonmetastatic thyroid tumors. With MiXCR, TCRdb called clones anew from the PCR reads. Counted here are about 38,000 clones, roughly 50% occurring once; the ten biggest clones make up roughly 25%. The sequencing sample was made of tumor tissue. The receptor set was obtained from a male donor with papillary thyroid cancer or a benign thyroid nodule (not recorded which). Some clones in this sample may be carry-over from other donors' samples. The CDR3 runs from the conserved cysteine through the conserved F or W. A D gene is named only where the DNA matches it firmly. Size values are once, few and many counts, or a class for expanded clones, and some rows have none.

j_call v_call clone_size d_call cdr3_aa cdr3_nt
TRBJ2-1 TRBV6-1 few TRBD1 CASSEPGQGPYNEQFF TGTGCCAGCAGTGAACCGGGACAGGGGCCCTACAATGAGCAGTTCTTC
TRBJ2-5 TRBV6-9 - - CASSYFAVETQYF TGTGCCAGCAGTTACTTCGCGGTTGAGACCCAGTACTTC
TRBJ2-7 TRBV6-1 - - CASSNTGYRDYEQYF TGTGCCAGCAGCAATACAGGTTATAGGGACTACGAGCAGTACTTC
TRBJ2-5 TRBV18 - - CASSPRADQETQYF TGTGCCAGCTCACCAAGGGCGGACCAAGAGACCCAGTACTTC
TRBJ2-7 TRBV28 - - CASSLSSSYEQYF TGTGCCAGCAGTTTAAGTAGCTCCTACGAGCAGTACTTC
TRBJ1-5 TRBV10-3 - TRBD1 CAISEEGARQPQHF TGTGCCATCAGTGAGGAGGGGGCGCGGCAGCCCCAGCATTTT
TRBJ1-6 TRBV30 - - CAWSGGLVSPLHF TGTGCCTGGAGTGGGGGACTGGTTTCACCCCTCCACTTT
TRBJ1-2 TRBV5-1 - - CASSLEGQGPYGYTF TGCGCCAGCAGCTTGGAGGGCCAGGGGCCCTATGGCTACACCTTC
TRBJ1-3 TRBV5-1 - - CASSLDKGGNTIYF TGCGCCAGCAGCTTGGACAAGGGGGGAAACACCATATATTTT
TRBJ2-1 TRBV11-3 - - CASSLGGYNGQFF TGTGCCAGCAGCTTAGGGGGCTACAATGGGCAGTTCTTC
TRBJ2-7 TRBV7-2 once - CASSLDRGYEQYF TGTGCCAGCAGCTTAGATCGCGGCTACGAGCAGTACTTC
TRBJ2-7 TRBV11-2 - TRBD2 CASSSGGLYEQYF TGTGCCAGCAGCTCGGGGGGACTCTACGAGCAGTACTTC
TRBJ1-3 TRBV19 - - CASSDGMLLGNTIYF TGTGCCAGTAGTGACGGGATGCTTCTTGGAAACACCATATATTTT
TRBJ2-1 TRBV27 few TRBD2 CEAGSYNEQFF TGTGAAGCGGGAAGTTACAATGAGCAGTTCTTC
TRBJ2-1 TRBV5-4 - TRBD2 CASSASGGSYNEQFF TGTGCCAGCAGCGCTAGCGGGGGATCCTACAATGAGCAGTTCTTC
TRBJ1-1 TRBV20-1 - TRBD1 CSARDPDRGNTEAFF TGCAGTGCTAGAGATCCGGACAGGGGGAACACTGAAGCTTTCTTT